The 6 T cell receptor beta chains given below trace back to one sample, sequenced in a study of T cells in Graves' hyperthyroidism and ophthalmopathy. Amplified TCR beta CDR3 regions came from RNA transcripts. The primer set for the first-round RT-PCR of the TCR CDR3 was HTBI. TCRdb fed the multiplex PCR reads into MiXCR, producing one record per CDR3 protein. Among almost 600,000 distinct CDR3 sequences, around 13% were seen once, and the ten largest hold about 5.8%. Sequenced sample: blood. The receptor set was obtained from a woman aged 30 to 39 with Graves' hyperthyroidism that later progressed to Graves' ophthalmopathy.

The sample holds many counts of this clonotype. This chain connects TRBV20-1 to TRBJ2-1, with D unclear. The V end lost 6 bases, the J end lost 6 bases, and 21 bases lay between the germline ends. The CDR3 has 15 amino acids. Germline V lookup: CDR1 DFQATT, CDR2 SNEGSKA (reference sequence). The CDR3: CSAQRSATPSNEQFF. CDR3 sequence (DNA): TGCAGTGCCCAAAGGTCGGCTACCCCTTCCAATGAGCAGTTCTTC.

This clonotype was detected ten times or more. The chain combines TRBV6-2 or TRBV6-3 with TRBJ2-1, with TRBD1 as a possible D gene (5 bases). Germline CDR1 is MNHEY and CDR2 is SVGEGT. CDR3 length: 16 amino acids. The ends were cut back, 4 bases at V and 0 bases at J, with 13 bases in the middle. The CDR3 DNA follows: TGTGCCAGCAGTTCCCCCAGGGCGAGCTCCTACAATGAGCAGTTCTTC. Protein product: CASSSPRASSYNEQFF.

This chain connects TRBV6-1 to TRBJ2-6; D ambiguous. Trimming shortened V by 8 bases and J by 3 bases, and 11 bases separated the two germline ends. The CDR3 is made up of 14 amino acids. In germline, CDR1 is MNHNS, CDR2 SASEGT. CDR3 sequence (DNA): TGTGCCAGCTTAAAGACGGGTGGGGCCAACGTCCTGACTTTC. Amino acid sequence: CASLKTGGANVLTF.

This clonotype was counted ten times or more. The V gene is TRBV28, the J gene TRBJ1-6; no clear D. The germline CDR1 and CDR2 sequences are MDHEN and SYDVKM. The ends were cut back, 7 bases at V and 0 bases at J, with 10 bases in the middle. The CDR3 is made up of 15 amino acids. CDR3 region: CASNSPFSYNSPLHF. The CDR3 DNA follows: TGTGCCAGCAACTCTCCCTTCTCCTATAATTCACCCCTCCACTTT.

This clonotype was counted ten times or more. A read error may account for a junction end that differs from germline. This rearrangement joins TRBV5-1 to TRBJ1-1; D is possibly TRBD1 (6 bases). CDR1 and CDR2 from the germline V gene are SGHRS and YFSETQ. The CDR3 is 15 residues long. The CDR3 sequence is CASSLPTGLNTEAFF. Here the CDR3 DNA reads TGCGCCAGCAGCTTACCTACAGGGCTGAATACTGAAGCTTTCTTT.

This chain links TRBV29-1 with TRBJ1-2; 9 bases line up with TRBD1. Germline CDR1 and CDR2: SQVTM and ANQGSEA. Trimming took 7 bases from V and 3 from J; bases not matched to a gene: 6. This CDR3 is 13 amino acids long. The CDR3 DNA follows: TGCAGCGCCGGGACAGGGCTCGACTATGGCTACACCTTC. It translates to CSAGTGLDYGYTF.